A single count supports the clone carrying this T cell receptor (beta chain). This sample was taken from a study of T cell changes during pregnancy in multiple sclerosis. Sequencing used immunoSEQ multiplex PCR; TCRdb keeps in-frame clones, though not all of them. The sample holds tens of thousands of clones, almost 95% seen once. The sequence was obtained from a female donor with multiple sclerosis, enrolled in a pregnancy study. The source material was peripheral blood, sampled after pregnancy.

CDR3: CAISGAVNTEAFF. As DNA, the CDR3 is TGTGCCATCAGTGGAGCGGTGAACACTGAAGCTTTCTTT. V gene TRBV10-3 combines with J gene TRBJ1-1; D uncertain. Germline V gene data show CDR1 as ENHRY and CDR2 as SYGVKD. Trimming removed 4 bases from V and 0 bases from J, with 6 bases in between. This CDR3 is built from 13 residues.